This record concerns one TCR beta chain sequence. This CDR3 has 21 amino acids. Germline CDR1 SNHLY, CDR2 FYNNEI. After removal of 6 bases from V and 8 bases from J, the junction contained 24 bases not matched to a gene. Original data processing: Amplification from reference gene primers served as the basis for estimated nucleated cell counts. TCRdb keeps only in-frame clones here, not all; method: immunoSEQ multiplex PCR. That table supplies the V and J calls and clone size; D and trimming were determined from the DNA. This table has approximately 150,000 clones, 90% appearing once. The data derive from a study of blood T cell repertoires in COVID-19. Study overall: The analysed material was cDNA or gDNA that came from T cells, B-cell-depleted T cells, or PBMCs.

This receptor was identified in a man aged 55 to 70 with active or convalescent COVID-19. The rearrangement joins TRBV2 to TRBJ2-1; 14 nucleotides agree with TRBD2. The specimen sequenced was peripheral blood. The CDR3 coding sequence is TGTGCCAGCAGCGGCCGGGAGGGGACTAGCGGGAGAGTGATCGGTCTGGATGAGCAGTTCTTC. This translates into CASSGREGTSGRVIGLDEQFF.